Each of the 26 T cell receptor beta chains below was sequenced from the same sample in a study of patients and donors after allogeneic stem cell transplantation. TCRdb analysed the RT-PCR reads with MiXCR anew, one entry per CDR3 protein. The repertoire holds hundreds of thousands of distinct CDR3 sequences, with 16% as singletons. Sequenced input: blood, either unsorted or a sorted T cell fraction (not recorded which). All receptors derive from a human donor who was either an allogeneic HSCT recipient or a stem cell or donor lymphocyte infusion donor (not recorded which). It is not recorded whose cells these are; they may come from a transplant donor.

This chain links TRBV19 with TRBJ2-3; D is unresolved. The CDR3 loop spans 13 amino acids. V was clipped by 1 base and J by 6 bases, with 8 bases between them. The germline CDR1 and CDR2 sequences are LNHDA and SQIVND (reference sequence). For the CDR3, the DNA is TGTGCCAGTAGTATAGTAACTCCGGATACGCAGTATTTT. It yields the protein CASSIVTPDTQYF.

This clonotype was observed many times. V is TRBV27 and J is TRBJ2-1; D is uncertain. The CDR3 consists of 11 residues. The V and J ends lost 9 bases and 3 bases respectively, with 6 bases between them. CDR1 MNHEY and CDR2 SMNVEV come from the germline V gene (reference sequence). The CDR3 here is CASSRYNEQFF. The CDR3 region has the DNA TGTGCCAGTAGCCGCTACAATGAGCAGTTCTTC.

The chain joins TRBV30 to TRBJ2-2; no clear D gene. CDR3 length equals 14 residues. Germline V gives CDR1 GTSNPN, CDR2 SVGIG (reference sequence). V shed 2 bases and J shed 7 bases, with 14 bases lying between them. In nucleotides, the CDR3 is TGTGCCTGGAGTTTTGGGGTACGAAACGGGGAGCTGTTTTTT. Translating gives CAWSFGVRNGELFF. Filled out from reference TRBV30 and TRBJ2-2, the complete variable domain reads SQTIHQWPATLVQPVGSPLSLECTVEGTSNPNLYWYRQAAGRGLQLLFYSVGIGQISSEVPQNLSASRPQDRQFILSSKKLLLSDSGFYLCAWSFGVRNGELFFGEGSRLTVL.

This clonotype turned up a few times. This chain joins TRBV6-1 and TRBJ1-1; 7 bases map to TRBD1. The germline gives CDR1 MNHNS, CDR2 SASEGT. V gave up 7 bases and J gave up 8 bases; unmatched junction bases: 13. The length of the CDR3 is 14 residues. The CDR3 coding sequence is TGTGCCAGCACCCCAGGGGGGAGAAGTTTAGAAGCTTTCTTT. Amino acid sequence: CASTPGGRSLEAFF.

This clonotype was detected a few times. This chain uses TRBV5-1 with TRBJ2-3; possible D gene TRBD2, 5 bases. The V and J ends lost 0 bases and 2 bases respectively, with 10 bases between them. The CDR3 is 15 amino acids. Germline CDR1 SGHRS, CDR2 YFSETQ. CDR3 sequence (DNA): TGCGCCAGCAGCTTGGCCGGCGGGTACACAGATACGCAGTATTTT. It encodes CASSLAGGYTDTQYF.

The rearrangement joins TRBV7-2 to TRBJ2-7; D unresolved. Trimming removed 0 bases at V and 5 bases at J, with 20 bases between. Germline V gives CDR1 SGHTA, CDR2 FQGNSA. The CDR3 sequence is 17 residues long. This CDR3 is CASSLASAGVRAHEQYF. For the CDR3, the DNA is TGTGCCAGCAGCTTAGCGTCGGCAGGTGTGCGTGCCCACGAGCAGTACTTC.

The rearrangement uses TRBV19 and TRBJ1-2, with D possibly being TRBD1 (6 bases). This CDR3 comprises 15 residues. Germline V lookup: CDR1 LNHDA, CDR2 SQIVND (reference sequence). The ends were cut back, 6 bases at V and 7 bases at J, with 21 bases in the middle. The CDR3 protein is CASSTQLGPGVGYTF. The CDR3 nucleotides read TGTGCCAGTAGCACCCAGTTGGGGCCAGGGGTTGGCTACACCTTC.

This clonotype was seen a handful of times. The gene calls are TRBV4-3 and TRBJ2-2, with D possibly matching TRBD2 (5 bases). Trimming stripped 0 bases from V and 7 bases from J, with 15 bases between. Per germline, CDR1 LGHNA and CDR2 YSLEER. The CDR3 totals 16 residues. CDR3 DNA: TGCGCCAGCAGCCAAGATTCGCGGACTTATTACGGGGAGCTGTTTTTT. Its translation is CASSQDSRTYYGELFF.

In its sample, this clonotype was seen a few times. The gene calls are TRBV5-6 and TRBJ1-5; no firm D call. The V and J ends lost 2 bases and 4 bases respectively, with 7 bases between them. This CDR3 region has 13 residues. Germline V gene sequence: CDR1 SGHDT, CDR2 YYEEEE. The chain's CDR3 is CASSLWANQPQHF. The CDR3 DNA reads TGTGCCAGCAGCTTATGGGCTAATCAGCCCCAGCATTTT.

The chain uses TRBV29-1 and TRBJ1-3; no definite D call. The germline V gene encodes CDR1 SQVTM and CDR2 ANQGSEA. V gave up 3 bases and J gave up 0 bases, with 9 bases separating them. The CDR3 covers 14 residues. The CDR3 coding sequence is TGCAGCGTTGACATTGGGATCTCTGGAAACACCATATATTTT. As protein: CSVDIGISGNTIYF.

This clonotype was recorded a few times. The chain uses TRBV18 and TRBJ2-1, with a tentative D call TRBD1 (6 bases). The CDR3 runs to 14 residues. Trimming stripped 6 bases from V and 5 bases from J, with 14 bases between. CDR1 is KGHSH, CDR2 LQKENI, per germline. The CDR3 spells CASSPVGTHNEQFF. In DNA form, the CDR3 reads TGTGCCAGCTCCCCAGTCGGGACACACAATGAGCAGTTCTTC.

The chain has TRBV29-1 and TRBJ1-2; 7 bases are a match to TRBD1. V shed 3 bases and J 4 bases; nucleotides not matched to a gene: 2. Germline V gives CDR1 SQVTM, CDR2 ANQGSEA. CDR3 length: 12 residues. This chain's CDR3 is CSVDSGGYGYTF. CDR3 bases: TGCAGCGTTGACTCAGGGGGCTATGGCTACACCTTC.

This clonotype came up a few times. This chain uses TRBV20-1 with TRBJ2-5; D may be TRBD1 (6 bases). Trimming shortened V by 4 bases and J by 5 bases, and 14 bases separated the two germline ends. This CDR3 has 13 amino acids. Per the germline V gene, CDR1 is DFQATT and CDR2 is SNEGSKA (reference sequence). CDR3 region: CSATGTKPETQYF. The CDR3 nucleotides read TGCAGTGCTACCGGGACAAAACCGGAGACCCAGTACTTC.

This clonotype turned up a few times. The chain couples TRBV20-1 to TRBJ1-1; D uncertain. The V gene's germline CDR1 is DFQATT and CDR2 SNEGSKA (reference sequence). Trimming pared 0 bases from V and 5 bases from J, leaving 13 bases between. This CDR3 contains 14 residues. The CDR3 loop is CSARDTKRGTEAFF. CDR3 nucleotide sequence: TGCAGTGCTAGAGACACCAAACGGGGAACTGAAGCTTTCTTT.

The J gene is TRBJ2-2, the V gene TRBV29-1; the D is unclear. V was pared by 2 bases and J by 4 bases, with 14 bases between. Germline assignment: CDR1 SQVTM and CDR2 ANQGSEA. The CDR3 runs to 15 residues. CDR3 coding DNA: TGCAGCGTTGAATTCGGATCTAGGGTCACCGGGGAGCTGTTTTTT. It encodes CSVEFGSRVTGELFF.

The V and J genes are TRBV7-9 and TRBJ1-2, with D possibly TRBD1 on 5 matching bases. Trimming stripped 1 base from V and 2 bases from J, with 11 bases between. CDR1 is SEHNR, CDR2 FQNEAQ, per germline (reference sequence). This CDR3 is built from 15 residues. CDR3 amino acids: CASSLEPGRNYGYTF. The CDR3 nucleotides are TGTGCCAGCAGCTTAGAACCAGGGCGGAACTATGGCTACACCTTC.

This clonotype was counted between two and nine times. The chain recombines TRBV5-6 with TRBJ2-3; D call uncertain. The V gene lost 0 bases and the J gene lost 0 bases, with 14 bases spanning the gap. This CDR3 has 17 residues. Germline V gives CDR1 SGHDT, CDR2 YYEEEE. The CDR3 nucleotides are TGTGCCAGCAGCTTGGAGCAGAGCCCATACAGCACAGATACGCAGTATTTT. Translation gives CASSLEQSPYSTDTQYF.

This clonotype was counted only a few times. The rearrangement joins TRBV12-3 or TRBV12-4 to TRBJ1-3, with D maybe TRBD1 (6 bases). Deletions cut 3 bases from V and 4 bases from J, with 13 bases between. The CDR3 is made up of 15 amino acids. The CDR3 bases are TGTGCCAGCAGTTTTAACAGGGTTTTCGGAAACACCATATATTTT. Encoded protein: CASSFNRVFGNTIYF.

The chain uses TRBV27 and TRBJ1-1; a weak D match, TRBD1 (6 bases). The V gene lost 4 bases and the J gene lost 2 bases, with 11 bases spanning the gap. The CDR3 spans 14 residues. CDR1 and CDR2 from the germline V gene are MNHEY and SMNVEV (reference sequence). CDR3 protein: CASSWTAGNTEAFF. The CDR3 nucleotides are TGTGCCAGCAGTTGGACAGCAGGTAACACTGAAGCTTTCTTT.

This clonotype was detected a few times. This chain links TRBV14 with TRBJ2-1; D is uncertain. Trimming took 1 base from V and 7 from J, leaving 8 bases between them. The CDR3 contains 13 residues. The germline V gene has CDR1 SGHDN and CDR2 FVKESK. The CDR3 DNA sequence: TGTGCCAGCAGCCAAGTAATCCCTAATGAGCAGTTCTTC. Translating gives CASSQVIPNEQFF. The full variable domain, completed using reference TRBV14 and TRBJ2-1, is EAGVTQFPSHSVIEKGQTVTLRCDPISGHDNLYWYRRVMGKEIKFLLHFVKESKQDESGMPNNRFLAERTGGTYSTLKVQPAELEDSGVYFCASSQVIPNEQFFGPGTRLTVL.

The chain couples TRBV2 to TRBJ2-5; D may be TRBD2 (6 bases). The ends were cut back, 4 bases at V and 5 bases at J, with 11 bases in the middle. Germline-derived CDR1 and CDR2 are SNHLY and FYNNEI. CDR3 length: 13 residues. Here the CDR3 reads CASSGGDWETQYF. CDR3 sequence (DNA): TGTGCCAGCAGTGGGGGGGACTGGGAGACCCAGTACTTC.

This clonotype was picked up a small number of times. The chain couples TRBV7-2 to TRBJ2-1, with a weak D call TRBD1 (5 bases). Per germline, CDR1 SGHTA and CDR2 FQGNSA. This CDR3 is built from 12 residues. V was clipped by 5 bases and J by 10 bases, with 12 bases between them. The CDR3 sequence is CASSLPRGEQFF. The CDR3 DNA reads as TGTGCCAGCAGCCTCCCTAGGGGCGAGCAGTTCTTC.

The V gene is TRBV5-1, the J gene TRBJ2-7; 10 bases agree with TRBD1. Germline values: CDR1 SGHRS, CDR2 YFSETQ. This CDR3 has 16 amino acids. The J segment lost 2 bases and the V segment lost 4 bases, leaving 9 bases of the junction unmatched. The chain's CDR3 is CASSPKDRGSTYEQYF. For the CDR3, the DNA is TGCGCCAGCAGCCCCAAGGACAGGGGGTCCACCTACGAGCAGTACTTC.

The gene calls are TRBV5-1 and TRBJ2-7; 12 nucleotides line up with TRBD2. In germline, CDR1 is SGHRS, CDR2 YFSETQ. Trimming took 3 bases from V and 2 from J; bases not matched to a gene: 3. The CDR3 covers 15 residues. The CDR3 DNA reads as TGCGCCAGCAGCTGGGGGACTAGCGGGCCCTACGAGCAGTACTTC. This sequence encodes CASSWGTSGPYEQYF.

J is TRBJ1-1 and V is TRBV2; no definite D call. The CDR3 loop spans 12 amino acids. Between the trimmed V and J ends, which lost 4 bases and 5 bases, there was a span of 8 bases. Germline V gene sequence: CDR1 SNHLY, CDR2 FYNNEI. CDR3 region: CASSVGRTEAFF. The CDR3 region has the DNA TGTGCCAGCAGTGTGGGTAGGACTGAAGCTTTCTTT. Filled out from reference TRBV2 and TRBJ1-1, the complete variable domain reads EPEVTQTPSHQVTQMGQEVILRCVPISNHLYFYWYRQILGQKVEFLVSFYNNEISEKSEIFDDQFSVERPDGSNFTLKIRSTKLEDSAMYFCASSVGRTEAFFGQGTRLTVV.

The chain recombines TRBV9 with TRBJ1-1, with D maybe TRBD1 (5 bases). CDR1 SGDLS and CDR2 YYNGEE come from the germline V gene. V lost 2 bases and J lost 6, with 17 bases in between. The CDR3 runs 15 residues. The CDR3: CASSVVGALGAEAFF. The CDR3 DNA reads as TGTGCCAGCAGCGTGGTAGGAGCCTTGGGGGCTGAAGCTTTCTTT.